A selection of T cell receptor beta chains follows, all from one sample in a study of post-analysis software for immune sequencing data. Each CDR3 protein gets one entry after TCRdb re-called the PCR reads with MiXCR. The sample gives roughly 800,000 distinct CDR3 sequences, roughly 29% of which show up once; around 0.6% is in the top ten. Sequencing was carried out using blood. These receptors all come from a girl aged 5 to 17 with multiple sclerosis. Each CDR3 is given with its conserved first and last residue.

j_gene | len | v_gene | CDR3aa
TRBJ2-1 | 12 | TRBV27 | CASRPTGCEQFF
TRBJ2-2 | 13 | TRBV10-3 | CAVTGDPTGELFF
TRBJ2-5 | 16 | TRBV5-1 | CASSWGTSGLLETQYF
TRBJ1-2 | 14 | TRBV7-2 | CASSRRGAHYGYTF
TRBJ2-1 | 13 | TRBV6-5 | CASSPLLVDEQFF
TRBJ1-5 | 17 | TRBV4-2 | CASSHPTPGQGARPQHF
TRBJ2-1 | 18 | TRBV12-5 | CASGLSGINSPNYNEQFF
TRBJ2-3 | 15 | TRBV5-1 | CASSQAASGTDTQYF
TRBJ2-3 | 18 | TRBV11-2 | CASSLDPRGGRRTDTQYF
TRBJ2-1 | 14 | TRBV12-3/TRBV12-4 | CASRGAALGHEQFF
TRBJ2-1 | 15 | TRBV20-1 | CSARAPYSGRGEQFF
TRBJ2-3 | 14 | TRBV5-1 | CASSLWDSTDTQYF
TRBJ1-6 | 15 | TRBV27 | CASSFSRGGNSPLHF
TRBJ1-2 | 14 | TRBV4-1 | CASTHVGGSYGYTF
TRBJ2-3 | 14 | TRBV7-2 | CASSLFGRRDTQYF
TRBJ1-4 | 14 | TRBV27 | CASSLFRRGEKLFF
TRBJ1-6 | 14 | TRBV6-1 | CASSVGPYNSPLHF
TRBJ2-1 | 16 | TRBV9 | CASSVDLRQATNEQFF
TRBJ2-7 | 15 | TRBV20-1 | CSARDTPGRGYEQYF
TRBJ2-7 | 17 | TRBV14 | CASSQVRLAGATYEQYF
TRBJ2-2 | 12 | TRBV7-9 | CASVRGTGELFF
TRBJ1-2 | 12 | TRBV9 | CASSAGVYGYTF
TRBJ2-1 | 14 | TRBV20-1 | CSASRGQAYNEQFF
TRBJ1-6 | 13 | TRBV9 | CASSVALQSPLHF
TRBJ2-3 | 15 | TRBV28 | CASSPPRGPTDTQYF
TRBJ2-1 | 14 | TRBV29-1 | CSVEGTGGCNEQFF